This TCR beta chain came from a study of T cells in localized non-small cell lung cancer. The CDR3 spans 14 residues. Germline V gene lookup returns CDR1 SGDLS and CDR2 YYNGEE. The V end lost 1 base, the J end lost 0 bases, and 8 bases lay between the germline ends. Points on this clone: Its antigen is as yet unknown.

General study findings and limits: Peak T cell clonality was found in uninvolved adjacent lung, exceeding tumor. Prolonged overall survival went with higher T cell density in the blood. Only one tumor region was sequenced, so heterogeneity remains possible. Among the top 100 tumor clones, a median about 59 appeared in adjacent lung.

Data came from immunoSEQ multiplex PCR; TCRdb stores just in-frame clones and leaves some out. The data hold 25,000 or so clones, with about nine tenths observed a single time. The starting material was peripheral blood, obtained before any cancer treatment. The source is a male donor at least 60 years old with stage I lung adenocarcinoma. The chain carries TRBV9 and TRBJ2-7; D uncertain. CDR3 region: CASSVSQSSYEQYF. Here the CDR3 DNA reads TGTGCCAGCAGCGTATCCCAGAGCTCCTACGAGCAGTACTTC.